This is a list of T cell receptor beta chains from one sample in a study of CD8 T cells in Susac syndrome. MiXCR, run by TCRdb on the immunoSEQ multiplex PCR reads, gives a single entry per CDR3 protein. The table has around 200,000 distinct CDR3 sequences, 95% seen once. Sequencing was done on a sample of CD4+ T cells from PBMCs. Receptor source: a human donor with multiple sclerosis. Each CDR3 is given with its conserved first and last residue. D genes are given only for firm matches. Where a row states a size, it is once, few, many or the class of an expanded clone; other rows omit it.

j_gene	len	abundance	v_gene	d_gene	CDR3aa	CDR3nt
TRBJ2-5	14	NA	TRBV2	NA	CASRTGLRPETQYF	TGTGCCAGCAGGACGGGACTGCGACCAGAGACCCAGTACTTC
TRBJ1-1	15	NA	TRBV19	NA	CASNHGQGKSAEAFF	TGTGCCAGTAACCACGGCCAGGGGAAGAGTGCTGAAGCTTTCTTT
TRBJ2-3	17	once	TRBV12-3/TRBV12-4	NA	CASSLGSAHTLTDTQYF	TGTGCCAGCAGTTTAGGGAGCGCCCATACTCTCACAGATACGCAGTATTTT
TRBJ1-6	14	NA	TRBV6-6	TRBD1	CASRSQGANSPLHF	TGTGCCAGCAGATCACAGGGGGCAAATTCACCCCTCCACTTT
TRBJ2-7	13	NA	TRBV7-9	TRBD2	CASSSSGGREQYF	TGTGCCAGCAGCTCGTCGGGGGGGCGCGAGCAGTACTTC
TRBJ1-6	16	NA	TRBV30	NA	CACQPGTLLEWSPLHF	TGTGCCTGCCAACCAGGGACTCTTTTAGAATGGTCACCCCTCCACTTT
TRBJ2-6	18	NA	TRBV9	TRBD2	CASSVGLAGRTGANVLTF	TGTGCCAGCAGCGTGGGACTAGCGGGGAGGACTGGGGCCAACGTCCTGACTTTC
TRBJ1-2	14	NA	TRBV6-6	NA	CASSYSGGDYGYTF	TGTGCCAGCAGTTACTCAGGGGGAGACTATGGCTACACCTTC
TRBJ2-5	17	NA	TRBV2	TRBD1	CASRASVGTVQQETQYF	TGTGCCAGCAGAGCCTCGGTCGGGACAGTCCAGCAAGAGACCCAGTACTTC
TRBJ2-1	13	NA	TRBV2	TRBD2	CARETRGGNEQFF	TGTGCCAGGGAGACCCGGGGGGGAAATGAGCAGTTCTTC
TRBJ2-1	16	once	TRBV9	NA	CASSVGDSSFYNEQFF	TGTGCCAGCAGCGTAGGGGACTCTAGCTTTTACAATGAGCAGTTCTTC
TRBJ1-5	16	NA	TRBV30	TRBD1	CAWSAADRGSNQPQHF	TGTGCCTGGAGTGCAGCCGACAGGGGGAGCAATCAGCCCCAGCATTTT
TRBJ2-1	15	NA	TRBV9	NA	CASSAYLSPYNEQFF	TGTGCCAGCAGTGCCTACTTGAGCCCCTACAATGAGCAGTTCTTC
TRBJ2-3	17	NA	TRBV20-1	TRBD2	CSAALGWGGGPTDTQYF	TGCAGTGCGGCCTTAGGGTGGGGCGGGGGGCCCACAGATACGCAGTATTTT
TRBJ2-5	13	NA	TRBV7-2	TRBD1	CAGNRGDIETQYF	TGTGCCGGAAACAGGGGGGATATAGAGACCCAGTACTTC
TRBJ1-5	12	NA	TRBV6-1	NA	CASSGENQPQHF	TGTGCCAGCAGCGGAGAGAATCAGCCCCAGCATTTT
TRBJ1-1	17	NA	TRBV3-1	NA	CASSQEGRLGIRAEAFF	TGTGCCAGCAGCCAAGAAGGTAGGTTAGGGATTCGCGCTGAAGCTTTCTTT
TRBJ1-2	15	NA	TRBV20-1	NA	CSARPSGHPPYGYTF	TGCAGTGCTCGACCGTCTGGACACCCGCCCTATGGCTACACCTTC
TRBJ1-2	13	once	TRBV30	NA	CAPRWRFNYGYTF	TGTGCCCCAAGATGGAGGTTTAACTATGGCTACACCTTC
TRBJ2-1	13	NA	TRBV20-1	TRBD2	CSAPGLAAHEQFF	TGCAGTGCGCCCGGACTAGCGGCTCATGAGCAGTTCTTC
TRBJ2-3	15	NA	TRBV30	TRBD2	CAWSVVLAGADTQYF	TGTGCCTGGAGTGTAGTTCTAGCGGGGGCCGATACGCAGTATTTT
TRBJ2-1	16	NA	TRBV12-3/TRBV12-4	TRBD1	CASSPTGGSRGNEQFF	TGTGCCAGCAGTCCGACAGGGGGATCTCGTGGCAATGAGCAGTTCTTC
TRBJ1-6	15	NA	TRBV18	NA	CASSPPTPGVGALHF	TGTGCCAGCTCACCACCGACTCCGGGAGTAGGGGCCCTCCACTTT
TRBJ2-7	14	NA	TRBV3-1	TRBD1	CASSHGQGANEQYF	TGTGCCAGCAGCCACGGACAGGGGGCAAACGAGCAGTACTTC
TRBJ1-4	14	NA	TRBV5-1	TRBD1	CASSGTELNEKLFF	TGCGCCAGCAGCGGGACAGAACTCAATGAAAAACTGTTTTTT
TRBJ2-3	15	once	TRBV5-1	TRBD2	CASSWSGGVPDTQYF	TGCGCCAGCAGCTGGAGCGGGGGGGTTCCAGATACGCAGTATTTT
TRBJ1-2	14	once	TRBV2	NA	CATAGSALAYGYTF	TGTGCCACCGCGGGATCCGCTTTAGCCTATGGCTACACCTTC
TRBJ1-2	13	NA	TRBV29-1	NA	CSVEFGGFYGYTF	TGCAGCGTTGAATTTGGCGGATTCTATGGCTACACCTTC
TRBJ2-1	14	NA	TRBV18	TRBD2	CASSGGTIDNEQFF	TGTGCCAGCTCAGGGGGGACTATCGACAATGAGCAGTTCTTC
TRBJ1-1	13	NA	TRBV29-1	NA	CSVSGPTGTEAFF	TGCAGCGTTTCGGGTCCGACGGGGACTGAAGCTTTCTTT
TRBJ2-5	13	NA	TRBV30	NA	CAWSARTRETQYF	TGTGCCTGGAGTGCAAGAACCCGAGAGACCCAGTACTTC
TRBJ1-2	14	once	TRBV9	TRBD1	CASSVGQGHYGYTF	TGTGCCAGCAGCGTAGGACAGGGACACTATGGCTACACCTTC
TRBJ1-2	14	NA	TRBV9	NA	CASSVAGDGYGYTF	TGTGCCAGCAGCGTAGCAGGGGACGGCTATGGCTACACCTTC